One sample yielded the 21 T cell receptor beta chains listed below, sequenced in a study of Graves' ophthalmopathy and Graves' hyperthyroidism (dated by TCRdb to the late 2010s). The sequencer listed for this sample is Illumina HiSeq 2000. TCR beta CDR3 regions were amplified from RNA transcripts for repertoire sequencing. A first-round RT-PCR used HTBI primers with the Qiagen OneStep RT-PCR kit, followed by a second-round multiplex PCR, size selection and purification. TCRdb's own reprocessing of the public reads used fastp at Q25 and MiXCR and kept productive beta chains. Here each entry gathers all rows of one CDR3 protein and keeps the most common genes and DNA. The sample yields hundreds of thousands of distinct CDR3 sequences; roughly 50% were counted once. Less than 50% of the sample is in the top ten clones. The sequenced material came from peripheral blood. The receptors originated from an adult man with Graves' ophthalmopathy.

The sample holds many counts of this clonotype. The chain employs TRBV2 and TRBJ1-2; possibly TRBD1 for D (6 bases). The CDR3 has 13 amino acids. Trimming left V 9 bases short and J 4 bases short, with 15 bases between. CDR1 and CDR2 (germline): SNHLY, FYNNEI. The CDR3 nucleotides are TGTGCCAGTAACCGACAGGAGGTCTATGGCTACACCTTC. It yields the protein CASNRQEVYGYTF.

This clonotype has a handful of counts. The chain employs TRBV5-4 and TRBJ2-2; 11 bases match TRBD2. With V trimmed by 5 bases and J by 1 base, 4 bases remained unmatched. This CDR3 contains 16 residues. CDR1 and CDR2 (germline): SGHNT, YYREEE (reference sequence). The CDR3: CASRRGTSGNTGELFF. The DNA for the CDR3 is TGTGCCAGCAGAAGAGGGACTAGCGGGAACACCGGGGAGCTGTTTTTT.

Only a few counts were recorded for this clonotype. The chain joins TRBV20-1 to TRBJ2-7; TRBD2 agrees at 11 bases. V dropped 4 bases and J dropped 3; count of bases not matched to a gene: 2. The CDR3 has 13 amino acids. Per the germline V gene, CDR1 is DFQATT and CDR2 is SNEGSKA (reference sequence). The CDR3 region has the DNA TGCAGTGCTACTGGGACTAGCGGCTACGAGCAGTACTTC. This sequence encodes CSATGTSGYEQYF.

This clonotype appeared a few times. V is TRBV14 and J is TRBJ2-5; no clear D gene. Trimming pared 0 bases from V and 5 bases from J, leaving 16 bases between. The CDR3 is 16 amino acids. The V gene's germline CDR1 is SGHDN and CDR2 FVKESK. CDR3 sequence reads: CASSQDLVLYGETQYF. The DNA for the CDR3 is TGTGCCAGCAGCCAAGATTTGGTTTTATATGGGGAGACCCAGTACTTC.

The CDR3 spells CASRLGQGSYEQYF. CDR3 bases: TGTGCCTCCCGACTGGGACAGGGATCCTACGAGCAGTACTTC. V gene TRBV10-3 combines with J gene TRBJ2-7, with 9 bases lining up with TRBD1. Germline loops: CDR1 ENHRY, CDR2 SYGVKD. J lost 1 base, V lost 11 bases, and 9 bases had no gene match. CDR3 size: 14 residues.

V gene TRBV11-3 combines with J gene TRBJ2-3; TRBD2 aligns across 11 bases. CDR3 size: 17 residues. The J segment lost 5 bases and the V segment lost 5 bases, leaving 12 bases of the junction unmatched. CDR1 is SGHNT and CDR2 is YENEEA in the germline V gene. For the CDR3, the DNA is TGTGCCAGCAGCCTCTATAGCGGGGGGGCCGAGGGAGATACGCAGTATTTT. Translating gives CASSLYSGGAEGDTQYF.

This clonotype was counted ten times or more. The gene calls are TRBV6-5 and TRBJ2-7, with 7 nucleotides matching TRBD1. Looked up from germline, CDR1 is MNHEY and CDR2 is SVGAGI. This CDR3 has 15 residues. Trimming removed 0 bases from V and 3 bases from J; junction bases left unmatched: 5. Written as DNA, the CDR3 is TGTGCCAGCAGTTACTCGATTCAGGGGGTCTACGAGCAGTACTTC. This gives the protein CASSYSIQGVYEQYF.

V gene TRBV7-8 combines with J gene TRBJ1-3, with 7 bases identical to TRBD1. The DNA end lines up better with TRBJ2-3; the J call may be wrong. The CDR3 is made up of 16 amino acids. The V gene's germline CDR1 is SGHVS and CDR2 FQNEAQ. The CDR3 sequence is CASSLMRGRATDTQYF. CDR3 nucleotide sequence: TGTGCCAGCAGCTTGATGAGGGGGCGGGCCACAGATACGCAGTATTTT.

V and J are TRBV29-1 and TRBJ1-1; 7 nucleotides agree with TRBD1. The CDR3 is 12 amino acids. Germline V CDR1 and CDR2: SQVTM, ANQGSEA. V lost 3 bases, J lost 6 bases, and 4 bases stayed unmatched. Here the CDR3 DNA reads TGCAGCGTTGACGAGACAGGGCCTGAAGCTTTCTTT. Translated, it gives CSVDETGPEAFF.

This clonotype was recorded once. The chain employs TRBV19 and TRBJ2-5, with TRBD2 matching over 13 bases. Germline lookup yields CDR1 LNHDA and CDR2 SQIVND (reference sequence). Germline trimming cut 7 bases from V and 5 bases from J; bases unmatched to any gene: 19. This CDR3 has 19 residues. The CDR3 coding sequence is TGTGCCAGTACCCCAAGGGGAGGACTAGCGGGAGAGCTGTTGGAGACCCAGTACTTC. This gives the protein CASTPRGGLAGELLETQYF.

CDR3 region: CASRLRDRVNTGELFF. CDR3 bases: TGTGCCAGCAGGCTCCGGGACAGGGTGAACACCGGGGAGCTGTTTTTT. The chain has TRBV6-5 and TRBJ2-2; 9 bases fit TRBD1. CDR1 is MNHEY, CDR2 SVGAGI, per germline. V lost 6 bases and J lost 1; bases outside the gene matches: 6. This CDR3 has 16 residues.

In its sample, this clonotype was seen once. The chain combines TRBV7-3 with TRBJ2-5; D might be TRBD1 (8 bases). From germline, CDR1 is SGHTA and CDR2 FQGTGA. The CDR3 is 15 amino acids. Trimming removed 4 bases from V and 3 bases from J, with 15 bases in between. Here the CDR3 reads CASSSNRGREETQYF. DNA of the CDR3: TGTGCCAGCAGCTCCAACAGGGGGAGGGAAGAGACCCAGTACTTC.

Comments on this clonotype: A much larger clone differs from this one at a single base, so this may be a read error. V usage is TRBV29-1 and J usage is TRBJ2-5; D perhaps matches TRBD1 (6 bases). The V gene lost 4 bases and the J gene lost 1 base, with 13 bases spanning the gap. Looked up from germline, CDR1 is SQVTM and CDR2 is ANQGSEA. This CDR3 is built from 14 residues. CDR3 sequence (DNA): TGCAGCGTTGCAGGGGCCTCGGGCCAAGAGACCCAGTACTTC. This encodes CSVAGASGQETQYF.

The CDR3 nucleotides read TGCAGCGTCGTACCGACAGGGGCTAATGAAAAACTGTTTTTT. The encoded protein is CSVVPTGANEKLFF. V and J are TRBV29-1 and TRBJ1-4, with 8 positions matching TRBD1. CDR1 is SQVTM and CDR2 is ANQGSEA in the germline V gene. This CDR3 is 14 amino acids long. J gave up 3 bases and V 6 bases, and 6 bases lay outside the gene matches.

This clonotype was counted between two and nine times. The chain recombines TRBV29-1 with TRBJ1-1; D is possibly TRBD1 (5 bases). The germline V gene encodes CDR1 SQVTM and CDR2 ANQGSEA. The length of the CDR3 is 12 residues. V lost 5 bases to trimming and J lost 1 base, with 8 bases between them. The CDR3 DNA follows: TGCAGCGTTAATCAGGGGAACACTGAAGCTTTCTTT. This sequence encodes CSVNQGNTEAFF.

The rearrangement links TRBV7-2 to TRBJ2-5; 13 positions agree with TRBD2. V was clipped by 2 bases and J by 5 bases; unmatched bases: 8. The germline gives CDR1 SGHTA, CDR2 FQGNSA. This CDR3 comprises 17 residues. This chain's CDR3 is CASSLKLAGGPWETQYF. Written as DNA, the CDR3 is TGTGCCAGCAGCTTAAAACTAGCGGGAGGGCCGTGGGAGACCCAGTACTTC.

This clonotype came up many times. The chain recombines TRBV7-6 with TRBJ2-7; D perhaps matches TRBD2 (5 bases). This CDR3 is built from 12 residues. The germline V gene has CDR1 SGHVS and CDR2 FNYEAQ. Between the trimmed V and J ends, which lost 5 bases and 4 bases, there was a span of 9 bases. CDR3 amino acids: CASSPTGYEQYF. The CDR3 DNA reads TGTGCCAGCAGCCCCACGGGGTACGAGCAGTACTTC. Filled out from reference TRBV7-6 and TRBJ2-7, the complete variable domain reads GAGVSQSPRYKVTKRGQDVALRCDPISGHVSLYWYRQALGQGPEFLTYFNYEAQQDKSGLPNDRFSAERPEGSISTLTIQRTEQRDSAMYRCASSPTGYEQYFGPGTRLTVT.

This clonotype was seen a few times. The J gene is TRBJ2-5, the V gene TRBV24-1; 13 bases map to TRBD2. This CDR3 contains 17 residues. Trimming took 4 bases from V and 5 from J; bases not matched to a gene: 9. Germline CDR1 reads KGHDR; CDR2 reads SFDVKD. The CDR3 bases are TGTGCCACCAGTGAACTTGGACTAGCGGGAGCGGGGGAGACCCAGTACTTC. As protein: CATSELGLAGAGETQYF.

This clonotype was detected only a few times. V usage is TRBV7-9 and J usage is TRBJ1-5, with TRBD1 identical over 9 bases. After removal of 5 bases from V and 4 bases from J, the junction contained 12 bases not matched to a gene. The CDR3 is 17 amino acids. CDR1 SEHNR and CDR2 FQNEAQ come from the germline V gene (reference sequence). The CDR3 is CASSAIQGARGNQPQHF. The CDR3 DNA follows: TGTGCCAGCAGCGCTATACAGGGGGCACGGGGAAATCAGCCCCAGCATTTT. Based on the CDR3 plus reference TRBV7-9 and TRBJ1-5, the full variable domain is DTGVSQNPRHKITKRGQNVTFRCDPISEHNRLYWYRQTLGQGPEFLTYFQNEAQLEKSRLLSDRFSAERPKGSFSTLEIQRTEQGDSAMYLCASSAIQGARGNQPQHFGDGTRLSIL.

The V and J genes are TRBV5-1 and TRBJ2-7; D perhaps matches TRBD1 (5 bases). Germline CDR1 SGHRS, CDR2 YFSETQ. The V end lost 0 bases, the J end lost 2 bases, and 15 bases lay between the germline ends. The CDR3 has 16 residues. The CDR3 protein is CASSLGDYRTPYEQYF. The CDR3 nucleotides are TGCGCCAGCAGCTTGGGCGATTACAGGACGCCCTACGAGCAGTACTTC.

This clonotype occurred a few times. The V and J genes are TRBV28 and TRBJ1-3; 7 bases map to TRBD1. Germline CDR1 is MDHEN and CDR2 is SYDVKM. Trimming cost V 7 bases and J 2 bases; bases outside gene matches: 8. CDR3 size: 15 residues. DNA for the CDR3: TGTGCCAGCAAGGGACAAGGGGGCGCTGGAAACACCATATATTTT. This translates into CASKGQGGAGNTIYF.